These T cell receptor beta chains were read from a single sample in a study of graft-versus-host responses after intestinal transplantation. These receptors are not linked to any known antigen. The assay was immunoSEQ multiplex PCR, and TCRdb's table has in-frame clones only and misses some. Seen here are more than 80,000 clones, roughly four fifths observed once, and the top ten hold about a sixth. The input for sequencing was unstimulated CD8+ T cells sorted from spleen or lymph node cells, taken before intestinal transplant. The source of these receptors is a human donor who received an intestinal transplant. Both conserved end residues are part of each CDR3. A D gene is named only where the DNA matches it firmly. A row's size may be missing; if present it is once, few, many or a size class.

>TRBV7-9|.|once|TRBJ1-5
TGTGCCACCAGCCGCAGGGGAAGGTGCAATCAGCCCCAGCATTTT
CATSRRGRCNQPQHF
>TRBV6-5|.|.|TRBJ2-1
TGTGCCAGCAGTCCAATAGCCGGAAATGAGCAGTTCTTC
CASSPIAGNEQFF
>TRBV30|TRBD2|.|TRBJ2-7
TGTGCCTGGAGTGTTCTAGCGGGTTCCTACGAGCAGTACTTC
CAWSVLAGSYEQYF
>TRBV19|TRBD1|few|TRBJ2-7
TGTGCCAGTAGCACACGCAAGAACAGGGGATTCTACGAGCAGTACTTC
CASSTRKNRGFYEQYF
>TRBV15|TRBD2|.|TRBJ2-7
TGTGCCACCAGCAGAGATCTGAGTGCTAGCGGGGGATTCGAGCAGTACTTC
CATSRDLSASGGFEQYF
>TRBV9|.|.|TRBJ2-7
TGTGCCAGCAGCGTAGAGGGAGGGGGAGAGTTCTACGAGCAGTACTTC
CASSVEGGGEFYEQYF
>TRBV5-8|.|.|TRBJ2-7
TGTGCCAGCAGCTTTCCCGGGAGTGGGTACGAGCAGTACTTC
CASSFPGSGYEQYF
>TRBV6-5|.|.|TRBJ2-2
TGTGCCAGCAGTCCAGGGGAGGATCCCGGGGAGCTGTTTTTT
CASSPGEDPGELFF
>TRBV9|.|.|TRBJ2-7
TGTGCCAGCAGCAGCGGTCTCTCCTACGAGCAGTACTTC
CASSSGLSYEQYF
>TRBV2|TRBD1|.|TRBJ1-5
TGTGCCAGCAGTGAAGATGCGACAGGGCCTAATAGCAATCAGCCCCAGCATTTT
CASSEDATGPNSNQPQHF
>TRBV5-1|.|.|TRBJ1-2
TGCGCCAGCAGGTCTAACTACCCACAGTTGTGGGGTGTACGTGGCTACACCTTC
CASRSNYPQLWGVRGYTF
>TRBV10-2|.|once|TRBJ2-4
TGCGCCAGCAGTGAGGGCCTATTCAGTGTTGAAAACATTCAGTACTTC
CASSEGLFSVENIQYF
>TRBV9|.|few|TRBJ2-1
TGTGCCAGCAGCGTAGGGGGGGTTGCCTACAATGAGCAGTTCTTC
CASSVGGVAYNEQFF
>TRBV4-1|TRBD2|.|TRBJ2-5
TGCGCCAGCACCCAAGGCGGGGGACCAGAGACCCAGTACTTC
CASTQGGGPETQYF
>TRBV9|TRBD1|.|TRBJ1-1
TGTGCCAGCAGCCTAAACAGGGACAGCAAAAACACTGAAGCTTTCTTT
CASSLNRDSKNTEAFF
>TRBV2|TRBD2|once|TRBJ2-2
TGTGCCTGCCGGGAGGCGGGACTAGCATACACCGGGGAGCTGTTTTTT
CACREAGLAYTGELFF
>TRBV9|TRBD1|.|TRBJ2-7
TGTGCCAGCAGCAACTCTCCGGGACAGGGACACTACGAGCAGTACTTC
CASSNSPGQGHYEQYF
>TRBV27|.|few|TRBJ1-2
TGTGCCAGCAGTTTATCAATGGGGGGGGCCATGGATGGCTACACCTTC
CASSLSMGGAMDGYTF
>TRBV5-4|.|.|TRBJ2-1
TGTGCCAGCAGCTTGGAGGGAGGTCTAGCGCTAAATGAGCAGTTCTTC
CASSLEGGLALNEQFF
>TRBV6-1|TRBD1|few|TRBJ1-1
TGTGCCAGCAGTGAACAGGGGGGGACTGAAGCTTTCTTT
CASSEQGGTEAFF
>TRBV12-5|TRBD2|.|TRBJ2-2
TGTGCTAGTGGTTCCCTCCCTTCGACTAGCGGGAGGGCCGGCGGGGAGCTGTTTTTT
CASGSLPSTSGRAGGELFF
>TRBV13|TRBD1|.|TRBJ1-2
TGTGCCAGCAGCTTATTCCCCGGGACAGATAACTATGGCTACACCTTC
CASSLFPGTDNYGYTF
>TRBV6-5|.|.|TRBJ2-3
TGTGCCAGCAGTTACGGTACAGGGAAGGGAGATACGCAGTATTTT
CASSYGTGKGDTQYF
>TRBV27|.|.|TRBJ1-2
TGTGCCAGCAGTTTGGGACCTCAGGAAGCTAACTATGGCTACACCTTC
CASSLGPQEANYGYTF
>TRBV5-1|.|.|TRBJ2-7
TGCGCCAGCAGCTTGAATCCTAGCAGGGGGGCCTACGAGCAGTACTTC
CASSLNPSRGAYEQYF
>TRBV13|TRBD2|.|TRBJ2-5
TGTGCCAGCAGCTCCCTTCTAGCGGGGGGCGTAGAGACCCAGTACTTC
CASSSLLAGGVETQYF
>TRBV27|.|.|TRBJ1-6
TGTGCCAGCACATGGGGGGGTCATAATTCACCCCTCCACTTT
CASTWGGHNSPLHF
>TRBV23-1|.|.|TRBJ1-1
TGCGCCAGCAGTCATGCACCCGGGTGGACTGAAGCTTTCTTT
CASSHAPGWTEAFF
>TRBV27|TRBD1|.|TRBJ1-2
TGTGCCAGCAGTTTGGCCACAGGGGGCGTCTATGGCTACACCTTC
CASSLATGGVYGYTF
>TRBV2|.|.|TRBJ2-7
TGTGCCAGCAGTGAGTTTAAGGGGGGCAACGAGCAGTACTTC
CASSEFKGGNEQYF
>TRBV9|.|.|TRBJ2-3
TGTGCCAGCAACAGGGAGGTGGGCACAGATACGCAGTATTTT
CASNREVGTDTQYF
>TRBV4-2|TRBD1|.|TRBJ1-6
TGTGCCAGCAGCCAAGATCGAAACAGGGGGACCCCCTATAATTCACCCCTCCACTTT
CASSQDRNRGTPYNSPLHF
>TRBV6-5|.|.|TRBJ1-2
TGTGCCAGCAGCCACACAGGGACCTATGGCTACACCTTC
CASSHTGTYGYTF
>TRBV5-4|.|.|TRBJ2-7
TGTGCCAGCGCGGCGACGGGCAGCGAGCAGTACTTC
CASAATGSEQYF
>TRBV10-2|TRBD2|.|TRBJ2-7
TGCGCCAGCATATTAGCGGGAGGGTACGAGCAGTACTTC
CASILAGGYEQYF
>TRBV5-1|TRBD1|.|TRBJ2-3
TGCGCCAGCAGCTCCCGGGACAGGATTAAGGCAGATACGCAGTATTTT
CASSSRDRIKADTQYF
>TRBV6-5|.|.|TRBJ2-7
TGTGCCAGCTCGTGGGGGGACGAGCAGTACTTC
CASSWGDEQYF
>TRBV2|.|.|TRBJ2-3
TGTGCCAGCACTCTCTGGACTAGCACAGATACGCAGTATTTT
CASTLWTSTDTQYF
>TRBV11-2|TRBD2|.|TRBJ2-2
TGTGCCAGCAGCGAAGGACTAGCGGGAGACTGGAACACCGGGGAGCTGTTTTTT
CASSEGLAGDWNTGELFF
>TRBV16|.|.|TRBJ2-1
TGTGCCAGCACCCAAACCCGGGTCTATGAGCAGTTCTTC
CASTQTRVYEQFF
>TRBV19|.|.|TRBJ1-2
TGTGCCAGTAATCTCGGGACACTCTATGGCTACACCTTC
CASNLGTLYGYTF